This TCR beta chain was found in a study of blood T cell repertoires in COVID-19. For the study at large: Italy, Spain and the United States were the sources of the convalescent and acute COVID-19 samples. Sources were T cells, B-cell-depleted T cells, or PBMCs; the material itself was cDNA or gDNA.

The authors' processing: Cell counts per sample came from amplifying reference gene primers. Sequencing used immunoSEQ multiplex PCR; TCRdb keeps in-frame clones, though not all of them. V and J calls and clone size are given by that table; D and trimming were obtained from the DNA. The repertoire includes 210,000 or so clones, around 80% of them detected once, and less than 20% sits in the top ten. The clonotype originates from a human donor in a cohort sampled during active COVID-19. The sequenced sample consisted of peripheral blood.

The CDR3 spells CASSQALRDREYGYTF. DNA of the CDR3: TGCGCCAGCAGCCAAGCCCTCCGGGACAGAGAATATGGCTACACCTTC. The V gene is TRBV4-1, the J gene TRBJ1-2; 7 bases map to TRBD1. Germline lookup yields CDR1 MGHRA and CDR2 YSYEKL. The CDR3 spans 16 residues. Trimming took 1 base from V and 5 from J; bases not matched to a gene: 10.